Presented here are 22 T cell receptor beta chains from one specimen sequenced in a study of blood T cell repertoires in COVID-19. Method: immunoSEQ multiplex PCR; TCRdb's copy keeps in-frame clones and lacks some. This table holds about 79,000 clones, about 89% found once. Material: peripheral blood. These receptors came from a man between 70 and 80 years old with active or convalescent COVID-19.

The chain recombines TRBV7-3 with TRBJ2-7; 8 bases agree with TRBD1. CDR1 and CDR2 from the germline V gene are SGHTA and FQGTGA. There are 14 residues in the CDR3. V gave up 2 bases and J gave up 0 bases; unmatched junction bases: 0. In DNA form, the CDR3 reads TGTGCCAGCAGCTTAGGGACAGGCTCCTACGAGCAGTACTTC. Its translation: CASSLGTGSYEQYF.

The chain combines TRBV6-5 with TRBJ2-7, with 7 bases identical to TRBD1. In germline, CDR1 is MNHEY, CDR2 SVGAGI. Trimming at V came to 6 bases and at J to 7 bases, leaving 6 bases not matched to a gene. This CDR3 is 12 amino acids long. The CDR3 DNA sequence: TGTGCCAGCAGCGTGACAGGGTCTGAGCAGTACTTC. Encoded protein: CASSVTGSEQYF.

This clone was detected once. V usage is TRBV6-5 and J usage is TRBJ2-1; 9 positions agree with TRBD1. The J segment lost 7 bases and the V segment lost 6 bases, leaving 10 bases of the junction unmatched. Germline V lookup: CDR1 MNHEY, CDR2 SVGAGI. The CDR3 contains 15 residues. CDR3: CASRLRDRDRNEQFF. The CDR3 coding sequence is TGTGCCAGCAGGCTAAGGGACAGGGATAGGAATGAGCAGTTCTTC.

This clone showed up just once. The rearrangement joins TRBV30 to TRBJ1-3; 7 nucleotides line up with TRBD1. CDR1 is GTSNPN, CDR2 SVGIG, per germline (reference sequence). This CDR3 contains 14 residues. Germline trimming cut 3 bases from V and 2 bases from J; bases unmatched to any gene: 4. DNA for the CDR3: TGTGCCTGGAGCGCTGGGACAGCTGGAAACACCATATATTTT. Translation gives CAWSAGTAGNTIYF.

In nucleotides, the CDR3 is TGTGCCAGCAGTTTGGATGGTGGGCACAGGGGAGAGACCCAGTACTTC. The encoded protein is CASSLDGGHRGETQYF. The chain recombines TRBV27 with TRBJ2-5; 7 positions agree with TRBD1. Germline V gives CDR1 MNHEY, CDR2 SMNVEV (reference sequence). V trimming: 3 bases; J trimming: 4 bases; junction bases outside the gene matches: 11. The CDR3 is made up of 16 amino acids.

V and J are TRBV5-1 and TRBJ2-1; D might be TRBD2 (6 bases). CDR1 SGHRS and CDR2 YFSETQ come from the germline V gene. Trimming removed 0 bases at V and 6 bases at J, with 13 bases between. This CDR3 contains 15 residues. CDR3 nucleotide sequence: TGCGCCAGCAGCTTGGTGGGGCGGGATACCAATGAGCAGTTCTTC. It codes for CASSLVGRDTNEQFF.

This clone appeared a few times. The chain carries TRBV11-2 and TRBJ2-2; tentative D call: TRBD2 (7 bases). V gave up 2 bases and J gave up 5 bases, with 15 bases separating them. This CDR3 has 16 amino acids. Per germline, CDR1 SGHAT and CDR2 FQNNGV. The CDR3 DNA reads TGTGCCAGCAGCTTAACGGGGGGCCTCGGGACCGGGGAGCTGTTTTTT. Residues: CASSLTGGLGTGELFF.

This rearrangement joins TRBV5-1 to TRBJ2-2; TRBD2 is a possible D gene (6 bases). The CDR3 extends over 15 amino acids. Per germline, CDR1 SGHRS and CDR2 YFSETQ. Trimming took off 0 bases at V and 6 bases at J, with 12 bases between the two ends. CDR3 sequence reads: CASSLGVTGAGELFF. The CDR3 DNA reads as TGCGCCAGCAGCTTGGGCGTGACGGGGGCCGGGGAGCTGTTTTTT. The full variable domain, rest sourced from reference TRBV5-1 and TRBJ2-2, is KAGVTQTPRYLIKTRGQQVTLSCSPISGHRSVSWYQQTPGQGLQFLFEYFSETQRNKGNFPGRFSGRQFSNSRSEMNVSTLELGDSALYLCASSLGVTGAGELFFGEGSRLTVL.

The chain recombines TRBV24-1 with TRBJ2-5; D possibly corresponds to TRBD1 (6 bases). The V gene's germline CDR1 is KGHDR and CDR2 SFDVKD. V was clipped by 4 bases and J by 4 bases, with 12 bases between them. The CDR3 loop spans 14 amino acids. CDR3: CATSDTQGSETQYF. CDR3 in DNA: TGTGCCACCAGTGACACCCAGGGGTCAGAGACCCAGTACTTC.

This CDR3 is CASSQVFGRTNTGELFF. The CDR3 nucleotides are TGCGCCAGCAGCCAAGTGTTTGGGAGAACGAACACCGGGGAGCTGTTTTTT. The chain is built from TRBV4-1 and TRBJ2-2; possible D gene TRBD2, 5 bases. V was clipped by 1 base and J by 0 bases, with 12 bases between them. CDR1 and CDR2 (germline): MGHRA, YSYEKL. This CDR3 contains 17 residues.

The CDR3 is CASKEGFYNEQFF. CDR3 in DNA: TGTGCCAGCAAGGAGGGATTCTACAATGAGCAGTTCTTC. The V and J genes are TRBV2 and TRBJ2-1; D might be TRBD2 (6 bases). This CDR3 has 13 amino acids. V gave up 7 bases and J gave up 3 bases, with 10 bases separating them. CDR1 and CDR2 (germline): SNHLY, FYNNEI.

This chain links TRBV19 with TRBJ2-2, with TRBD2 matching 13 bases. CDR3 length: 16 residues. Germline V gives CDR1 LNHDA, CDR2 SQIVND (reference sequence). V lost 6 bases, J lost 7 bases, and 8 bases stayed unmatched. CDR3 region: CASRILAGGPIGELFF. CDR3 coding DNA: TGTGCCAGTAGGATACTAGCGGGAGGGCCCATCGGGGAGCTGTTTTTT.

The CDR3 spells CASSSRSGTEIYNEQFF. In DNA form, the CDR3 reads TGTGCCAGCAGCTCGAGGTCCGGGACAGAGATCTACAATGAGCAGTTCTTC. The V and J genes are TRBV7-9 and TRBJ2-1; 7 nucleotides match TRBD1. Germline CDR1 reads SEHNR; CDR2 reads FQNEAQ (reference sequence). This CDR3 has 17 amino acids. V was clipped by 4 bases and J by 3 bases; unmatched bases: 12.

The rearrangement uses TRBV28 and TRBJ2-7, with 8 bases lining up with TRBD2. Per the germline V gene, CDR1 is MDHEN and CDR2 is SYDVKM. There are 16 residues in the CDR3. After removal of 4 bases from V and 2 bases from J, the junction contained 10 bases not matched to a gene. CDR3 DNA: TGTGCCAGCAGTTCCCGACTAGCGAGTAAAACCTACGAGCAGTACTTC. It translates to CASSSRLASKTYEQYF.

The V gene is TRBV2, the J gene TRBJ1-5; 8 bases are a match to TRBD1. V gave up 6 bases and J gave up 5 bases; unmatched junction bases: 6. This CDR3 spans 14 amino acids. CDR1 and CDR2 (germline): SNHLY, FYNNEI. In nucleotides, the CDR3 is TGTGCCAGCAGGATGGGACAGGCGGATCAGCCCCAGCATTTT. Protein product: CASRMGQADQPQHF.

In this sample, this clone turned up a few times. CDR3 amino acids: CAWSVTGGNTIYF. The CDR3 region has the DNA TGTGCCTGGAGTGTTACAGGAGGAAACACCATATATTTT. This sequence joins TRBV30 and TRBJ1-3; D may be TRBD1 (5 bases). Trimming took off 0 bases at V and 4 bases at J, with 7 bases between the two ends. Germline V lookup: CDR1 GTSNPN, CDR2 SVGIG (reference sequence). CDR3 length: 13 residues.

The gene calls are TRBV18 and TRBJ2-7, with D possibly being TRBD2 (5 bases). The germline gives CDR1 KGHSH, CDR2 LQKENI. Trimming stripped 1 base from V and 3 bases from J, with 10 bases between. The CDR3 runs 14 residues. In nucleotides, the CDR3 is TGTGCCAGCTCACCACAATACGGGAACTACGAGCAGTACTTC. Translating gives CASSPQYGNYEQYF.

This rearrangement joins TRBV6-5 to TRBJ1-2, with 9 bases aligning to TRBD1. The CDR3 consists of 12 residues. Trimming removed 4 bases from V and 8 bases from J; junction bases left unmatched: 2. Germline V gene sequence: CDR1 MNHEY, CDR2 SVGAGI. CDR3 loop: CASSSQGAGYTF. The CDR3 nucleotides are TGTGCCAGCAGTTCACAGGGGGCGGGCTACACCTTC.

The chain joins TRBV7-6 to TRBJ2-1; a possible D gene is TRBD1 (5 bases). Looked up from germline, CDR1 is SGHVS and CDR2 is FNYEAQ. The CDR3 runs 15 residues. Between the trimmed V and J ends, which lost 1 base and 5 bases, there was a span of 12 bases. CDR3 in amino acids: CASSLGSGQNNEQFF. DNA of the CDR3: TGTGCCAGCAGCTTAGGGTCAGGGCAAAACAATGAGCAGTTCTTC.

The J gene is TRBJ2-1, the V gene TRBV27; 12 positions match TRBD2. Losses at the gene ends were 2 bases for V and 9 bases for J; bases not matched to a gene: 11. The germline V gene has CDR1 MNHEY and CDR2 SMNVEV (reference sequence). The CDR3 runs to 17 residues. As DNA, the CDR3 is TGTGCCAGCAGTTTAGATTCCCTAGCGGGAGGGCCGTGTGAGCAGTTCTTC. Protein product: CASSLDSLAGGPCEQFF.

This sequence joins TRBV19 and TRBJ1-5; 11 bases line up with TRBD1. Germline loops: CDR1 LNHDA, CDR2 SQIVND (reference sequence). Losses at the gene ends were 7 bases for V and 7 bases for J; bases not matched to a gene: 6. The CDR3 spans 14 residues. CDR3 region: CASKDRDRGQPQHF. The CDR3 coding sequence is TGTGCCAGTAAGGACCGGGACAGGGGGCAGCCCCAGCATTTT.

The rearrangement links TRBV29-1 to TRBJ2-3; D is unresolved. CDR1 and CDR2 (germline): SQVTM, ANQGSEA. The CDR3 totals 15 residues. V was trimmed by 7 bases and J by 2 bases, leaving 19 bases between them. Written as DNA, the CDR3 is TGCAGCGGCCTCCCCACGAACACGCACACAGATACGCAGTATTTT. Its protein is CSGLPTNTHTDTQYF.